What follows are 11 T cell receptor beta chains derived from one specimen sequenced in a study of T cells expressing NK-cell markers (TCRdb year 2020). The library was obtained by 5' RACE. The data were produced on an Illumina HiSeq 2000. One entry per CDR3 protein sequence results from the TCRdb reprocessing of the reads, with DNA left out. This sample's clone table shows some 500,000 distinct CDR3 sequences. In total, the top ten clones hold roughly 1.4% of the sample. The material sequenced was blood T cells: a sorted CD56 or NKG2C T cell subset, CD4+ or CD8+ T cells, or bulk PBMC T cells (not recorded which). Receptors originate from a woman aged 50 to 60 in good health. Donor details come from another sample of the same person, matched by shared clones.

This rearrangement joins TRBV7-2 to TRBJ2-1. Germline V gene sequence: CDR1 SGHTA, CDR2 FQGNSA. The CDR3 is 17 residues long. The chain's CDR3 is CASSWSVRLLTNNEQFF.

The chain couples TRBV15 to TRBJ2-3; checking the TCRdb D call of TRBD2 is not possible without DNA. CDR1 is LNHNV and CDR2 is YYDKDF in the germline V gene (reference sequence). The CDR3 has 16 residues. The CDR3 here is CATSTGLAGGLDTQYF.

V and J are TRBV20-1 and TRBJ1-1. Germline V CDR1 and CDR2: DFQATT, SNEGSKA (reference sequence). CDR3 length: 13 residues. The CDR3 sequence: CSTTVGKNTEAFF.

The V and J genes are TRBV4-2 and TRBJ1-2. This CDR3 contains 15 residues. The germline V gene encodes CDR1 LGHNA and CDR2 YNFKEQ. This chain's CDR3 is CASSQDAGTDRGYTF.

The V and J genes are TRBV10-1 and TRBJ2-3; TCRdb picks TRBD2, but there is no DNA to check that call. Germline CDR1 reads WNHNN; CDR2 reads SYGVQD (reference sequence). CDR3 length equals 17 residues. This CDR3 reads CASSEGLTGEATDTQYF.

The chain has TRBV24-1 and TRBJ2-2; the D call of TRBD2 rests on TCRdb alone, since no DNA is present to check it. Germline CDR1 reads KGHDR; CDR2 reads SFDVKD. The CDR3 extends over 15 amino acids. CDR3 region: CATSPSGEGTGELFF.

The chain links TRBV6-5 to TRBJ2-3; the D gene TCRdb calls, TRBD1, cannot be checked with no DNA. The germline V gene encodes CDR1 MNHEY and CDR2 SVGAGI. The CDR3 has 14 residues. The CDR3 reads CASRDQGFYDTQYF.

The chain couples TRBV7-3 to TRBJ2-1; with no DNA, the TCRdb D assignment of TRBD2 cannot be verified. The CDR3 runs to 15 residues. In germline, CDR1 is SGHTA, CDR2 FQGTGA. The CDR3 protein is CASSSELAGGNEQFF. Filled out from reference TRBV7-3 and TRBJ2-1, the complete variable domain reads GAGVSQTPSNKVTEKGKYVELRCDPISGHTALYWYRQSLGQGPEFLIYFQGTGAADDSGLPNDRFFAVRPEGSVSTLKIQRTERGDSAVYLCASSSELAGGNEQFFGPGTRLTVL.

CDR3 region: CASSQDRQGAMQETQYF. The V gene is TRBV4-1, the J gene TRBJ2-5; as DNA is missing, the TRBD1 call by TCRdb cannot be tested. Germline CDR1 MGHRA, CDR2 YSYEKL. The CDR3 is 17 amino acids.

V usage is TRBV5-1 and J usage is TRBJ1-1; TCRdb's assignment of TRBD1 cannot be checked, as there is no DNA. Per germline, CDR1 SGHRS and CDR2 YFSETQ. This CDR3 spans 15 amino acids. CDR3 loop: CASSLVPGLGTEAFF.

This CDR3 is CASSYPNATGLKAFF. This chain joins TRBV12-3 or TRBV12-4 and TRBJ1-1; without DNA, the TCRdb call of TRBD1 cannot be checked. The CDR3 extends over 15 amino acids.